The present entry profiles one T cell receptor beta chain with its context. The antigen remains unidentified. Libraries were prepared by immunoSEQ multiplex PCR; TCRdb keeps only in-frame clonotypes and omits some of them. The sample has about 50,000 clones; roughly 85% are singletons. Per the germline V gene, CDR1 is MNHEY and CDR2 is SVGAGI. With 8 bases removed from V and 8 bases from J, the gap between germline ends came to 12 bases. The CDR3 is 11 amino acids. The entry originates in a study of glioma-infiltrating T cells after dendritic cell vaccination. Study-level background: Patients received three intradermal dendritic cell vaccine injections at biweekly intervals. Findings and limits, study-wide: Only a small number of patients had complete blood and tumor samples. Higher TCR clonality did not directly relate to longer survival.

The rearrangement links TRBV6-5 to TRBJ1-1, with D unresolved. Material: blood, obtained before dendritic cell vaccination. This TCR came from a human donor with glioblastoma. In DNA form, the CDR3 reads TGTGCCAGCCGCGAGGCGGGGGAAGCTTTCTTT. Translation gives CASREAGEAFF.